The next 11 T cell receptor beta chains were all read from a single sample in a study of cytomegalovirus exposure and HLA in healthy donors. The primer mix had 60 Vbeta and 13 Jbeta primers. Repertoires were generated with immunoSEQ multiplex PCR, while TCRdb's copy carries only in-frame clones and drops some. Of some 130,000 clones in the sample, roughly 78% were seen once. Sequenced sample: PBMCs. These receptors all come from a young man in good health.

The rearrangement joins TRBV7-3 to TRBJ2-2; D remains unclear. V lost 4 bases and J 3 bases, leaving 3 bases between the germline ends. The germline gives CDR1 SGHTA, CDR2 FQGTGA. The CDR3 contains 12 residues. CDR3 amino acids: CASSSYTGELFF. CDR3 coding DNA: TGTGCCAGCAGCTCATACACCGGGGAGCTGTTTTTT.

In DNA, the CDR3 is TGTGCCAGCAGCCAACAGGGGACTGAAGCTTTCTTT. It translates to CASSQQGTEAFF. The chain carries TRBV13 and TRBJ1-1, with 7 nucleotides matching TRBD1. In germline, CDR1 is PRHDT, CDR2 FYEKMQ (reference sequence). The CDR3 sequence is 12 residues long. V trimming: 5 bases; J trimming: 5 bases; junction bases outside the gene matches: 2.

The V gene is TRBV5-5, the J gene TRBJ1-1; 7 bases map to TRBD1. V lost 4 bases and J lost 0; bases outside the gene matches: 6. From germline, CDR1 is SGHKS and CDR2 YYEKEE (reference sequence). CDR3 length equals 15 residues. The CDR3 nucleotides are TGTGCCAGCAGCACCGGACAGGACCTGAACACTGAAGCTTTCTTT. It specifies CASSTGQDLNTEAFF.

The gene calls are TRBV4-1 and TRBJ2-1, with D possibly being TRBD1 (6 bases). Germline assignment: CDR1 MGHRA and CDR2 YSYEKL. V was pared by 5 bases and J by 8 bases, with 19 bases between. This CDR3 contains 15 residues. CDR3 region: CASSTRDTGIDEQFF. The CDR3 bases are TGCGCCAGCAGCACCCGGGACACCGGGATCGATGAGCAGTTCTTC.

The chain has TRBV9 and TRBJ2-1, with 9 bases lining up with TRBD2. Germline CDR1 and CDR2: SGDLS and YYNGEE. This CDR3 comprises 16 residues. Trimming cost V 0 bases and J 8 bases; bases outside gene matches: 9. This chain's CDR3 is CASSVDGGRAGDEQFF. CDR3 bases: TGTGCCAGCAGCGTAGACGGCGGGAGGGCCGGAGATGAGCAGTTCTTC. Full variable domain (missing parts from reference TRBV9 and TRBJ2-1): DSGVTQTPKHLITATGQRVTLRCSPRSGDLSVYWYQQSLDQGLQFLIQYYNGEERAKGNILERFSAQQFPDLHSELNLSSLELGDSALYFCASSVDGGRAGDEQFFGPGTRLTVL.

The gene calls are TRBV28 and TRBJ1-5; tentatively, D is TRBD1 (5 bases). Trimming left V 3 bases short and J 6 bases short, with 15 bases between. Per germline, CDR1 MDHEN and CDR2 SYDVKM. This CDR3 comprises 15 residues. The CDR3 region is CASSFMPGLGQPQHF. The CDR3 coding sequence is TGTGCCAGCAGTTTTATGCCAGGGCTAGGTCAGCCCCAGCATTTT. Full variable domain (outside the CDR3, taken from reference TRBV28 and TRBJ1-5): DVKVTQSSRYLVKRTGEKVFLECVQDMDHENMFWYRQDPGLGLRLIYFSYDVKMKEKGDIPEGYSVSREKKERFSLILESASTNQTSMYLCASSFMPGLGQPQHFGDGTRLSIL.

The chain combines TRBV18 with TRBJ1-2; 8 bases fit TRBD1. J gave up 4 bases and V 3 bases, and 7 bases lay outside the gene matches. The germline V gene encodes CDR1 KGHSH and CDR2 LQKENI. This CDR3 is 15 amino acids long. The CDR3: CASSPQTGEGYGYTF. The DNA of the CDR3 is TGTGCCAGCTCACCGCAGACAGGGGAGGGCTATGGCTACACCTTC.

The chain has TRBV11-2 and TRBJ2-1; D remains ambiguous. From germline, CDR1 is SGHAT and CDR2 FQNNGV. The CDR3 extends over 12 amino acids. Trimming cost V 3 bases and J 6 bases, with 6 bases left between them. For the CDR3, the DNA is TGTGCCAGCAGCTTTCCGAGCAATGAGCAGTTCTTC. It specifies CASSFPSNEQFF.

V usage is TRBV18 and J usage is TRBJ1-2, with D perhaps matching TRBD1 (6 bases). This CDR3 is built from 18 residues. Germline V lookup: CDR1 KGHSH, CDR2 LQKENI. Trimming took off 1 base at V and 6 bases at J, with 24 bases between the two ends. For the CDR3, the DNA is TGTGCCAGCTCACCACAAGCCTCCTCGACAGGATTTCGTGATGGCTACACCTTC. Translating it yields CASSPQASSTGFRDGYTF.

V gene TRBV7-8 combines with J gene TRBJ2-7; possibly TRBD2 for D (6 bases). CDR1 is SGHVS and CDR2 is FQNEAQ in the germline V gene. The CDR3 has 15 amino acids. Deletions cut 8 bases from V and 3 bases from J, with 20 bases between. The CDR3 bases are TGTGCCAGCTCCGGGGCCGCGGGATCCTACTACGAGCAGTACTTC. Translation: CASSGAAGSYYEQYF.

The chain has TRBV5-1 and TRBJ2-1; 8 positions agree with TRBD1. This CDR3 contains 14 residues. Trimming removed 1 base from V and 7 bases from J; junction bases left unmatched: 4. In germline, CDR1 is SGHRS, CDR2 YFSETQ. CDR3 region: CASSLWTGRNEQFF. The CDR3 DNA is TGCGCCAGCAGCTTGTGGACAGGGAGGAATGAGCAGTTCTTC.